Following are 17 T cell receptor beta chains from one sample sequenced in a study of identical twins. Using its own MiXCR run on the 5' RACE reads, TCRdb lists one record per CDR3 protein. The table includes 250,000 or so distinct CDR3 sequences, approximately 8.3% detected once. This same sample was also taken into another study, of yellow fever vaccine responses in identical twins.

Material: CD8+ T cells sorted from blood. The receptor set was obtained from a woman younger than 35 in good health.

The chain joins TRBV15 to TRBJ2-7; 10 bases line up with TRBD1. J gave up 5 bases and V 3 bases, and 7 bases lay outside the gene matches. Per the germline V gene, CDR1 is LNHNV and CDR2 is YYDKDF (reference sequence). The CDR3 totals 15 residues. The CDR3 spells CATSSRGQGIDEQYF. In DNA form, the CDR3 reads TGTGCCACCAGCAGCCGGGGACAGGGGATCGACGAGCAGTACTTC.

In this sample, this clonotype turned up many times. J is TRBJ2-7 and V is TRBV5-1; 8 bases are shared with TRBD2. Germline trimming cut 2 bases from V and 4 bases from J; bases unmatched to any gene: 5. Germline V gene lookup returns CDR1 SGHRS and CDR2 YFSETQ. The CDR3 has 14 amino acids. CDR3 sequence (DNA): TGCGCCAGCAGCTTTTACAGCGGGAGTTACGAGCAGTACTTC. Its translation is CASSFYSGSYEQYF. The whole variable domain, remainder taken from reference TRBV5-1 and TRBJ2-7, is KAGVTQTPRYLIKTRGQQVTLSCSPISGHRSVSWYQQTPGQGLQFLFEYFSETQRNKGNFPGRFSGRQFSNSRSEMNVSTLELGDSALYLCASSFYSGSYEQYFGPGTRLTVT.

CDR3 sequence: CASSVGGGITEAFF. The CDR3 nucleotides read TGTGCCAGCAGCGTGGGAGGGGGTATCACTGAAGCTTTCTTT. V gene TRBV9 combines with J gene TRBJ1-1; weak D call: TRBD1 (6 bases). CDR1 and CDR2 from the germline V gene are SGDLS and YYNGEE. The CDR3 loop spans 14 amino acids. V was clipped by 2 bases and J by 4 bases, with 12 bases between them.

The rearrangement joins TRBV29-1 to TRBJ2-1, with 12 bases identical to TRBD2. With 6 bases clipped from V and 0 bases from J, the junction kept 9 bases outside the gene matches. The CDR3 sequence is 17 residues long. Germline V gene data show CDR1 as SQVTM and CDR2 as ANQGSEA. CDR3 sequence: CSVEGLAGLSSYNEQFF. DNA for the CDR3: TGCAGCGTGGAGGGACTAGCGGGTTTAAGCTCCTACAATGAGCAGTTCTTC.

Details on this clonotype: A junction end diverges from the germline sequence, so it may reflect a read error. CDR3 region: CASSSGTIHF. The DNA of the CDR3 is TGTGCCAGCTCGTCCGGGACTATTCACTTC. The gene calls are TRBV2 and TRBJ2-7; TRBD2 matches 7 bases. Germline assignment: CDR1 SNHLY and CDR2 FYNNEI. The CDR3 runs to 10 residues.

This clonotype was recorded at least ten times. The chain joins TRBV12-3 or TRBV12-4 to TRBJ2-3; D is unclear. V lost 7 bases and J 5 bases, leaving 7 bases between the germline ends. The length of the CDR3 is 11 residues. CDR3 sequence: CASKRGDTQYF. The CDR3 region has the DNA TGTGCCAGCAAACGAGGAGATACGCAGTATTTT.

The CDR3 sequence is CASSVGSTSGYEQYF. Here the CDR3 DNA reads TGTGCCAGCAGCGTAGGGTCCACTAGCGGCTACGAGCAGTACTTC. V is TRBV9 and J is TRBJ2-7, with TRBD2 identical over 8 bases. V lost 0 bases to trimming and J lost 3 bases; unmatched junction nucleotides: 5. Germline V gene sequence: CDR1 SGDLS, CDR2 YYNGEE. The CDR3 is 15 residues long.

The chain has TRBV7-9 and TRBJ2-1, with 10 bases matching TRBD2. In germline, CDR1 is SEHNR, CDR2 FQNEAQ (reference sequence). The V and J ends lost 3 bases and 3 bases, in that order; junction bases with no gene match: 5. The CDR3 runs 16 residues. The CDR3 loop is CASSFPLAGVYNEQFF. Here the CDR3 DNA reads TGTGCCAGCAGCTTTCCCCTAGCGGGAGTCTACAATGAGCAGTTCTTC.

This clonotype has ten or more counts. The J gene is TRBJ2-7, the V gene TRBV7-9; either TRBD1 or TRBD2 may fit D (5 bases each). Trimming left V 2 bases short and J 2 bases short, with 16 bases between. The CDR3 runs 16 residues. The germline CDR1 and CDR2 sequences are SEHNR and FQNEAQ (reference sequence). The CDR3 spells CASSLSYGANTYEQYF. CDR3 coding DNA: TGTGCCAGCAGCTTAAGTTACGGGGCAAACACCTACGAGCAGTACTTC.

This chain connects TRBV21-1 to TRBJ2-7. TRBV21-1 is assigned pseudogene status. The CDR3 spans 13 residues. CDR3 region: CASSTDSYYEQYF. Written as DNA, the CDR3 is TGTGCCAGCAGCACGGACAGCTACTACGAGCAGTACTTC.

This clonotype was seen only a few times. V gene TRBV19 combines with J gene TRBJ1-5; 9 bases fit TRBD1. The V gene end was trimmed by 3 bases and the J gene end by 3 bases; junction bases not matched to a gene: 6. The CDR3 sequence is 16 residues long. Germline loops: CDR1 LNHDA, CDR2 SQIVND (reference sequence). CDR3 nucleotides: TGTGCCAGTAGTATGGGACAGGGAACCCTCAATCAGCCCCAGCATTTT. This sequence encodes CASSMGQGTLNQPQHF.

In this sample, this clonotype turned up a few times. The chain has TRBV29-1 and TRBJ2-7; a possible D gene is TRBD2 (5 bases). Germline-derived CDR1 and CDR2 are SQVTM and ANQGSEA. V dropped 6 bases and J dropped 6 bases, with 15 bases sitting between them. The CDR3 covers 12 residues. The CDR3 is CSVEDLSGEQYF. For the CDR3, the DNA is TGCAGCGTCGAGGACTTATCCGGCGAGCAGTACTTC.

This clonotype was counted only a few times. The chain has TRBV12-3 or TRBV12-4 and TRBJ2-5, with TRBD1 as a possible D gene (7 bases). V was shortened by 5 bases and J by 4 bases, with 23 bases between the two germline ends. This CDR3 has 17 amino acids. The CDR3: CASSAPWTGQGGETQYF. CDR3 nucleotide sequence: TGTGCCAGCAGTGCACCTTGGACGGGGCAGGGGGGAGAGACCCAGTACTTC.

This chain connects TRBV29-1 to TRBJ2-7; 8 nucleotides agree with TRBD2. The V segment lost 0 bases and the J segment 4 bases; nucleotides outside the gene matches: 8. This CDR3 comprises 15 residues. Germline V gene lookup returns CDR1 SQVTM and CDR2 ANQGSEA. In DNA, the CDR3 is TGCAGCGTTGAAGACTCGCGGGAGGACCAGTACGAGCAGTACTTC. Translating it yields CSVEDSREDQYEQYF.

This clonotype has only a few counts. The chain uses TRBV13 and TRBJ2-1, with 13 bases identical to TRBD2. The CDR3 contains 18 residues. V lost 5 bases and J lost 1; bases outside the gene matches: 8. CDR1 and CDR2 from the germline V gene are PRHDT and FYEKMQ (reference sequence). The CDR3 sequence: CASSPWTSGSFSYNEQFF. CDR3 sequence (DNA): TGTGCCAGCAGCCCCTGGACTAGCGGGAGTTTTTCCTACAATGAGCAGTTCTTC.

The V call is TRBV6-2 or TRBV6-3, the J call TRBJ2-7, with 13 bases fitting TRBD2. The trim removed 0 bases at V and 5 bases at J, leaving 13 bases unmatched. This CDR3 spans 19 amino acids. The germline V gene has CDR1 MNHEY and CDR2 SVGEGT. CDR3 loop: CASSYSNPPTGTSGDEQYF. Here the CDR3 DNA reads TGTGCCAGCAGTTACTCAAATCCCCCGACCGGGACTAGCGGGGACGAGCAGTACTTC.

The chain combines TRBV7-6 with TRBJ2-1; no reliable D call. CDR1 and CDR2 from the germline V gene are SGHVS and FNYEAQ. Deletions cut 5 bases from V and 3 bases from J, with 14 bases between. The CDR3 has 15 amino acids. The CDR3 region is CASSPMLGNYNEQFF. The CDR3 region has the DNA TGTGCCAGCAGCCCTATGCTAGGGAACTACAATGAGCAGTTCTTC. Full variable domain (missing parts from reference TRBV7-6 and TRBJ2-1): GAGVSQSPRYKVTKRGQDVALRCDPISGHVSLYWYRQALGQGPEFLTYFNYEAQQDKSGLPNDRFSAERPEGSISTLTIQRTEQRDSAMYRCASSPMLGNYNEQFFGPGTRLTVL.